This is a list of T cell receptor beta chains from one sample in a study of T cells in localized non-small cell lung cancer. Method: immunoSEQ multiplex PCR; TCRdb's copy keeps in-frame clones and lacks some. The top ten clones hold 10% to 15% of a sample with under 3,000 clones, 27% of them seen once. Material: lung tumor tissue, obtained before any cancer treatment. The source of these receptors is a man aged 18-55 years with stage I lung adenocarcinoma. CDR3s include the opening cysteine and the closing phenylalanine or tryptophan. The D gene is left open where the match is weak. Rows give clone size only sometimes, using once, few, many, or a class for an expanded clone.

D gene	clone size	V gene	J gene	CDR3 protein	CDR3 DNA
NA	NA	TRBV6-8	TRBJ2-5	CASSYSRGGSETQYF	TGTGCCAGCAGTTACTCGAGAGGGGGGTCAGAGACCCAGTACTTC
NA	NA	TRBV30	TRBJ2-2	CAWSRGTGELFF	TGTGCCTGGAGTCGCGGGACCGGGGAGCTGTTTTTT
TRBD1	medium-sized	TRBV11-3	TRBJ2-1	CASSLSGDRGYNEQFF	TGTGCCAGCAGCTTATCGGGGGACAGGGGCTACAATGAGCAGTTCTTC
NA	NA	TRBV19	TRBJ2-2	CASSKQRRDTGELFF	TGTGCCAGTAGTAAACAGCGTCGGGACACCGGGGAGCTGTTTTTT
TRBD1	few	TRBV30	TRBJ1-6	CAWSVGQGNSPLHF	TGTGCCTGGAGTGTTGGACAGGGGAATTCACCCCTCCACTTT
TRBD2	medium-sized	TRBV11-3	TRBJ2-3	CASSQRGPADTQYF	TGTGCCAGCAGCCAGCGGGGGCCCGCAGATACGCAGTATTTT
NA	medium-sized	TRBV6-8	TRBJ1-5	CASTLDGNSNQPQHF	TGTGCCAGCACCTTGGACGGAAATAGCAATCAGCCCCAGCATTTT
TRBD1	few	TRBV11-3	TRBJ1-4	CASSWTGGDEKLFF	TGTGCCAGCAGCTGGACAGGGGGCGATGAAAAACTGTTTTTT
TRBD1	medium-sized	TRBV11-3	TRBJ2-5	CASSPGTGQETQYF	TGTGCCAGCAGCCCCGGGACAGGACAAGAGACCCAGTACTTC
NA	NA	TRBV6-8	TRBJ1-1	CASSRSGYTEAFF	TGTGCCAGCAGCCGATCAGGGTATACTGAAGCTTTCTTT
TRBD1	few	TRBV7-6	TRBJ2-2	CASSGGQGMGELFF	TGTGCCAGCAGCGGAGGACAGGGAATGGGGGAGCTGTTTTTT
NA	few	TRBV7-2	TRBJ2-4	CASSLSRAKNIQYF	TGTGCCAGCAGCCTTAGTCGGGCCAAAAACATTCAGTACTTC
NA	few	TRBV6-8	TRBJ2-2	CAGVSGPTGELFF	TGTGCCGGCGTCTCGGGGCCGACCGGGGAGCTGTTTTTT
NA	few	TRBV5-1	TRBJ1-1	CASSLWGPQDGNTEAFF	TGCGCCAGCAGCTTGTGGGGACCACAGGACGGGAACACTGAAGCTTTCTTT
TRBD1	NA	TRBV6-8	TRBJ2-2	CASSKHRGTGELFF	TGTGCCAGCAGCAAACACAGGGGGACCGGGGAGCTGTTTTTT
NA	medium-sized	TRBV11-3	TRBJ1-4	CASSLNHSPRANEKLFF	TGTGCCAGCAGCCTCAATCATAGCCCCAGGGCTAATGAAAAACTGTTTTTT
TRBD1	NA	TRBV5-1	TRBJ1-6	CASSLKGQGGSPLHF	TGCGCCAGCAGCTTGAAGGGACAGGGGGGATCACCCCTCCACTTT
NA	NA	TRBV19	TRBJ1-1	CASRPDRNTEAFF	TGTGCCAGTAGACCCGACAGGAACACTGAAGCTTTCTTT
NA	large	TRBV9	TRBJ2-3	CASSVATTDTQYF	TGTGCCAGCAGCGTAGCTACGACAGATACGCAGTATTTT
TRBD1	few	TRBV11-3	TRBJ1-1	CASSLGRTGTGVAEAFF	TGTGCCAGCAGCTTAGGGCGTACCGGGACAGGGGTTGCTGAAGCTTTCTTT
NA	few	TRBV6-8	TRBJ1-1	CASRSRMDTEAFF	TGTGCCAGCAGGTCCAGGATGGACACTGAAGCTTTCTTT
TRBD2	few	TRBV18	TRBJ2-7	CASSGRGVLIDEQYF	TGTGCCAGCTCCGGCCGGGGGGTCCTTATAGACGAGCAGTACTTC
NA	NA	TRBV28	TRBJ1-5	CASSFPSGENSNQPQHF	TGTGCCAGCAGTTTTCCGTCGGGTGAGAATAGCAATCAGCCCCAGCATTTT
NA	NA	TRBV30	TRBJ2-7	CAWSVRYEQYF	TGTGCCTGGAGTGTTAGGTACGAGCAGTACTTC
NA	large	TRBV29-1	TRBJ1-1	CSVEGQSPGEAFF	TGCAGCGTTGAAGGACAGTCCCCCGGGGAAGCTTTCTTT
TRBD1	NA	TRBV5-1	TRBJ2-3	CASSTRQGADTQYF	TGCGCCAGCAGCACAAGACAGGGGGCAGATACGCAGTATTTT
NA	NA	TRBV23-1	TRBJ2-1	CASSLDSYNEQFF	TGCGCCAGCAGCTTGGACAGTTACAATGAGCAGTTCTTC
NA	few	TRBV28	TRBJ1-5	CASSSPGQGGGGPQHF	TGTGCCAGCAGTTCCCCTGGGCAGGGTGGAGGTGGGCCCCAGCATTTT
TRBD2	NA	TRBV14	TRBJ2-3	CASSQRLAGNTDTQYF	TGTGCCAGCAGCCAAAGACTAGCGGGGAACACAGATACGCAGTATTTT
NA	NA	TRBV5-1	TRBJ2-2	CASSLPGALNTGELFF	TGCGCCAGCAGCTTGCCGGGGGCCCTAAACACCGGGGAGCTGTTTTTT
NA	few	TRBV9	TRBJ2-7	CASSEAGQRESLIYEQYF	TGTGCCAGCAGTGAGGCGGGACAGAGAGAGAGTCTCATCTACGAGCAGTACTTC
NA	NA	TRBV30	TRBJ2-7	CAWSAVGRKAYEQYF	TGTGCCTGGAGTGCGGTCGGCAGGAAAGCCTACGAGCAGTACTTC
NA	few	TRBV15	TRBJ1-5	CASSLAGTLVQPQHF	TGTGCCAGCAGCTTGGCCGGAACCTTAGTCCAGCCCCAGCATTTT
TRBD1	large	TRBV11-3	TRBJ2-7	CASSPQGPPYEQYF	TGTGCCAGCAGCCCACAGGGGCCCCCCTACGAGCAGTACTTC
NA	few	TRBV11-3	TRBJ1-4	CASRNQAQDNEKLFF	TGTGCCAGCAGGAACCAAGCACAAGATAATGAAAAACTGTTTTTT
TRBD2	NA	TRBV19	TRBJ2-3	CASTSSGGAWGTDTQYF	TGTGCCAGTACGAGTAGCGGGGGGGCCTGGGGCACAGATACGCAGTATTTT
TRBD1	NA	TRBV5-1	TRBJ2-5	CASSRDSLQETQYF	TGCGCCAGCAGTCGGGACAGCTTACAAGAGACCCAGTACTTC
NA	NA	TRBV16	TRBJ2-7	CASSLAAGEQYF	TGTGCCAGCAGCCTAGCGGCGGGGGAGCAGTACTTC
NA	NA	TRBV2	TRBJ2-2	CASTVGTNTGELFF	TGTGCCAGCACGGTGGGCACTAACACCGGGGAGCTGTTTTTT
TRBD1	NA	TRBV28	TRBJ1-6	CASSTGTGTNSPLHF	TGTGCCAGCAGCACCGGGACAGGGACTAATTCACCCCTCCACTTT
NA	NA	TRBV19	TRBJ2-4	CASSIGGGQRAKNIQYF	TGTGCCAGTAGTATAGGAGGGGGACAAAGAGCCAAAAACATTCAGTACTTC
TRBD2	NA	TRBV19	TRBJ2-1	CASSLVATSGGSSSYNEQFF	TGTGCCAGTAGTCTCGTGGCGACTAGCGGGGGGTCGAGCTCCTACAATGAGCAGTTCTTC
TRBD2	few	TRBV6-8	TRBJ2-7	CAIKAGGSSYEQYF	TGTGCCATCAAGGCGGGGGGAAGCTCCTACGAGCAGTACTTC
NA	NA	TRBV6-8	TRBJ1-3	CASSYGARDTIYF	TGTGCCAGCAGTTATGGGGCTCGGGACACCATATATTTT
NA	few	TRBV30	TRBJ1-4	CAWSEEGEKLFF	TGTGCCTGGAGTGAAGAGGGAGAAAAACTGTTTTTT
TRBD1	NA	TRBV6-8	TRBJ2-3	CASSRERQGADTQYF	TGTGCCAGCAGCAGAGAGAGACAGGGTGCAGATACGCAGTATTTT
NA	NA	TRBV11-3	TRBJ1-5	CASTNSPASNQPQHF	TGTGCCAGCACCAATTCCCCCGCTAGCAATCAGCCCCAGCATTTT
TRBD2	NA	TRBV28	TRBJ2-3	CASSASGGSTDTQYF	TGTGCCAGCAGTGCCTCGGGGGGAAGCACAGATACGCAGTATTTT
NA	medium-sized	TRBV11-3	TRBJ1-2	CASSFGTGEAGYTF	TGTGCCAGCAGCTTCGGCACGGGGGAGGCGGGCTACACCTTC
NA	medium-sized	TRBV9	TRBJ1-1	CASSVEAQPGRVNTEAFF	TGTGCCAGCAGCGTAGAGGCACAACCTGGTAGGGTGAACACTGAAGCTTTCTTT
NA	NA	TRBV7-5	TRBJ2-5	CASSPGLAGGWETQYF	TGTGCCAGCAGCCCCGGACTAGCGGGGGGTTGGGAGACCCAGTACTTC
NA	few	TRBV19	TRBJ1-4	CASSNRATNEKLFF	TGTGCCAGTAGCAACAGGGCAACTAATGAAAAACTGTTTTTT
NA	few	TRBV11-3	TRBJ1-1	CASSLRETGNTEAFF	TGTGCCAGCAGCTTGAGGGAGACAGGGAACACTGAAGCTTTCTTT
NA	medium-sized	TRBV6-8	TRBJ2-3	CASKRDSTDTQYF	TGTGCCAGCAAACGGGACTCTACAGATACGCAGTATTTT
TRBD1	medium-sized	TRBV9	TRBJ1-6	CASSFSPGQGANSPLHF	TGTGCCAGCAGTTTTTCCCCCGGACAGGGGGCGAATTCACCCCTCCACTTT
NA	NA	TRBV29-1	TRBJ1-1	CSGESGGGTEAFF	TGCAGCGGTGAATCGGGAGGTGGCACTGAAGCTTTCTTT
NA	NA	TRBV5-1	TRBJ1-1	CASSLAATSWNTEAFF	TGCGCCAGCAGCTTGGCGGCGACAAGCTGGAACACTGAAGCTTTCTTT
TRBD2	few	TRBV30	TRBJ2-5	CAWTGGGETQYF	TGTGCCTGGACGGGCGGGGGAGAGACCCAGTACTTC
TRBD2	NA	TRBV19	TRBJ2-4	CASSPNSGGGNIQYF	TGTGCCAGTAGTCCAAATAGCGGGGGTGGGAACATTCAGTACTTC